These 20 T cell receptor beta chains came from one sample sequenced in a study of T cell responses to AZD1222 COVID-19 vaccine. Repertoires were generated with immunoSEQ multiplex PCR, while TCRdb's copy carries only in-frame clones and drops some. Counted here are approximately 67,000 clones, approximately 81% occurring once; the ten biggest clones make up roughly 20%. The material was peripheral blood, obtained on day 0 of AZD1222 vaccination. Source of these receptors: an adult in good health.

The rearrangement joins TRBV27 to TRBJ1-3; perhaps TRBD1 as D (6 bases). The CDR3 runs to 16 residues. The germline V and J ends were trimmed by 5 bases and 1 base, with 15 bases remaining between them. Germline CDR1 MNHEY, CDR2 SMNVEV (reference sequence). This CDR3 reads CASSRLGASSGNTIYF. The CDR3 DNA sequence: TGTGCCAGCAGTCGTCTGGGGGCTTCTTCTGGAAACACCATATATTTT.

V gene TRBV2 combines with J gene TRBJ1-3, with D unresolved. This CDR3 is built from 16 residues. The V end lost 4 bases, the J end lost 4 bases, and 17 bases lay between the germline ends. The germline V gene encodes CDR1 SNHLY and CDR2 FYNNEI. The CDR3 loop reads CASSGSGRDSGNTIYF. Written as DNA, the CDR3 is TGTGCCAGCAGTGGTAGCGGAAGGGATAGCGGAAACACCATATATTTT.

The chain links TRBV5-8 to TRBJ2-1; D could derive from TRBD1 or TRBD2 (5 bases each). The length of the CDR3 is 16 residues. Per the germline V gene, CDR1 is SGHTS and CDR2 is YDEGEE. Deletions cut 1 base from V and 0 bases from J, with 11 bases between. CDR3 bases: TGTGCCAGCAGCTTGATAGGGACGAGCTCCTACAATGAGCAGTTCTTC. Residues: CASSLIGTSSYNEQFF.

The chain carries TRBV20-1 and TRBJ1-4; the D is unclear. V shed 3 bases and J shed 7 bases, with 6 bases lying between them. This CDR3 is 11 amino acids long. CDR1 and CDR2 from the germline V gene are DFQATT and SNEGSKA (reference sequence). The CDR3 is CSASGREKLFF. CDR3 bases: TGCAGTGCTAGTGGGCGTGAAAAACTGTTTTTT.

V is TRBV5-6 and J is TRBJ2-5; TRBD2 is a possible D gene (5 bases). Trimming left V 0 bases short and J 4 bases short, with 7 bases between. CDR3 length: 13 amino acids. CDR1 and CDR2 (germline): SGHDT, YYEEEE. The CDR3 reads CASSLDAGETQYF. The CDR3 DNA reads as TGTGCCAGCAGCTTGGACGCGGGAGAGACCCAGTACTTC.

V and J are TRBV3-1 (or the pseudogene TRBV3-2) and TRBJ2-3; 8 bases align to TRBD2. Germline values: CDR1 LGHDT, CDR2 YNNKEL (reference sequence). Trimming at V came to 4 bases and at J to 2 bases, leaving 5 bases not matched to a gene. The CDR3 has 15 residues. The CDR3 loop is CASSPGGGFTDTQYF. Written as DNA, the CDR3 is TGTGCCAGCAGCCCGGGGGGGGGATTCACAGATACGCAGTATTTT.

The chain uses TRBV7-2 and TRBJ1-2, with D hard to call. The length of the CDR3 is 15 residues. V was clipped by 1 base and J by 2 bases, with 11 bases between them. Germline values: CDR1 SGHTA, CDR2 FQGNSA. DNA of the CDR3: TGTGCCAGCAGCTTAGTGGGCCTCGGCAACTATGGCTACACCTTC. Protein: CASSLVGLGNYGYTF.

This clone was detected only once. The chain uses TRBV27 and TRBJ2-5, with D perhaps TRBD2 (5 bases). The germline gives CDR1 MNHEY, CDR2 SMNVEV (reference sequence). The CDR3 is 13 amino acids. Trimming took 3 bases from V and 4 from J, leaving 9 bases between them. The CDR3 loop reads CASSFLSGETQYF. DNA for the CDR3: TGTGCCAGCAGTTTTCTGAGCGGAGAGACCCAGTACTTC.

The chain joins TRBV9 to TRBJ1-2, with 8 positions matching TRBD1. Trimming cost V 3 bases and J 4 bases; bases outside gene matches: 5. The germline gives CDR1 SGDLS, CDR2 YYNGEE. The CDR3 is 14 amino acids. For the CDR3, the DNA is TGTGCCAGCAGCGCTAGACAGGGGCTCTATGGCTACACCTTC. Protein: CASSARQGLYGYTF. The full variable domain, with the rest looked up from reference TRBV9 and TRBJ1-2, is DSGVTQTPKHLITATGQRVTLRCSPRSGDLSVYWYQQSLDQGLQFLIQYYNGEERAKGNILERFSAQQFPDLHSELNLSSLELGDSALYFCASSARQGLYGYTFGSGTRLTVV.

The CDR3 DNA follows: TGCAGCGTTGAAGATCGTAGGGACGGCTACACCTTC. This encodes CSVEDRRDGYTF. The chain carries TRBV29-1 and TRBJ1-2; D is perhaps TRBD1 (5 bases). Trimming stripped 0 bases from V and 8 bases from J, with 10 bases between. The CDR3 length is 12 residues. Germline V gives CDR1 SQVTM, CDR2 ANQGSEA.

J is TRBJ2-7 and V is TRBV29-1; maybe TRBD1 (5 bases). Germline CDR1 reads SQVTM; CDR2 reads ANQGSEA. V lost 4 bases and J lost 1, with 17 bases in between. This CDR3 has 15 amino acids. The CDR3 protein is CSVVSAGHTSYEQYF. Here the CDR3 DNA reads TGCAGCGTTGTAAGTGCAGGGCACACATCCTACGAGCAGTACTTC.

The gene calls are TRBV4-2 and TRBJ1-4, with D possibly being TRBD1 (5 bases). The CDR3 contains 15 residues. The V end lost 4 bases, the J end lost 7 bases, and 16 bases lay between the germline ends. Germline loops: CDR1 LGHNA, CDR2 YNFKEQ. The CDR3 bases are TGTGCCAGCAGCCCCCTGAGAGGGGTGGGTGAAAAACTGTTTTTT. Translation: CASSPLRGVGEKLFF.

The chain recombines TRBV18 with TRBJ1-4; D perhaps matches TRBD1 (5 bases). The CDR3 loop spans 14 amino acids. Germline CDR1 KGHSH, CDR2 LQKENI. Trimming left V 8 bases short and J 0 bases short, with 10 bases between. This chain's CDR3 is CASEQGATNEKLFF. The CDR3 bases are TGTGCCAGCGAGCAGGGTGCAACTAATGAAAAACTGTTTTTT.

The V call is TRBV30, the J call TRBJ2-3; no clear D gene. Between the trimmed V and J ends, which lost 6 bases and 3 bases, there was a span of 7 bases. CDR1 and CDR2 (germline): GTSNPN, SVGIG (reference sequence). This CDR3 has 11 residues. CDR3 nucleotide sequence: TGTGCCTGTTACGAAACAGATACGCAGTATTTT. It is translated as CACYETDTQYF.

The chain joins TRBV4-3 to TRBJ1-6; D gene uncertain. The V end was cut by 1 base, the J end by 8 bases, with 15 bases between. CDR1 and CDR2 from the germline V gene are LGHNA and YSLEER. The CDR3 has 16 amino acids. CDR3 amino acids: CASSQANRDLHSPLHF. The CDR3 DNA sequence: TGCGCCAGCAGCCAAGCTAACCGAGACCTTCATTCACCCCTCCACTTT.

J is TRBJ1-1 and V is TRBV7-2; D is perhaps TRBD1 (6 bases). Trimming left V 4 bases short and J 4 bases short, with 16 bases between. This CDR3 has 15 residues. Germline CDR1 reads SGHTA; CDR2 reads FQGNSA. DNA of the CDR3: TGTGCCAGCAGCTCTGTACAGGGATTGGGCACTGAAGCTTTCTTT. Protein: CASSSVQGLGTEAFF.

This clone was found a few times. The chain combines TRBV13 with TRBJ2-7; D is undetermined. Trimming cost V 5 bases and J 2 bases, with 13 bases left between them. Germline-derived CDR1 and CDR2 are PRHDT and FYEKMQ (reference sequence). This CDR3 has 14 residues. The chain's CDR3 is CASSPTPGAYEQYF. The CDR3 nucleotides are TGTGCCAGCAGCCCAACCCCAGGAGCCTACGAGCAGTACTTC.

The chain combines TRBV5-1 with TRBJ2-5, with a tentative D call TRBD1 (5 bases). V gave up 4 bases and J gave up 5 bases, with 21 bases separating them. Germline lookup yields CDR1 SGHRS and CDR2 YFSETQ. The CDR3 sequence is 16 residues long. CDR3 DNA: TGCGCCAGCAGCCCCGGAACGTCCGTAGGGGTGGAGACCCAGTACTTC. Translating gives CASSPGTSVGVETQYF.

The chain employs TRBV28 and TRBJ1-1; a possible D gene is TRBD1 (6 bases). Germline assignment: CDR1 MDHEN and CDR2 SYDVKM. The CDR3 runs to 13 residues. V gave up 8 bases and J gave up 7 bases, with 17 bases separating them. CDR3 DNA: TGTGCCAGCGATGGAACAGGGAACGGTGAAGCTTTCTTT. Translation: CASDGTGNGEAFF. Full variable domain (missing parts from reference TRBV28 and TRBJ1-1): DVKVTQSSRYLVKRTGEKVFLECVQDMDHENMFWYRQDPGLGLRLIYFSYDVKMKEKGDIPEGYSVSREKKERFSLILESASTNQTSMYLCASDGTGNGEAFFGQGTRLTVV.

This clone was found a few times. This chain joins TRBV10-3 and TRBJ1-5; perhaps TRBD1 as D (5 bases). V dropped 3 bases and J dropped 4 bases, with 10 bases sitting between them. The CDR3 totals 14 residues. Looked up from germline, CDR1 is ENHRY and CDR2 is SYGVKD. CDR3 in DNA: TGTGCCATCAGTGACGGGACCGATAATCAGCCCCAGCATTTT. Translated: CAISDGTDNQPQHF.